The clone carrying this TCR beta chain has ten or more counts. The antigen is undetermined. From RNA transcripts, TCR beta CDR3 regions were amplified. A first-round RT-PCR of the TCR CDR3 used the HTBI primer set. TCRdb used MiXCR to reprocess the multiplex PCR reads, holding one entry per CDR3 protein. Altogether about 570,000 distinct CDR3 sequences are present, 35% to 55% being singletons, with the ten largest covering around 20%. These data belong to a study of T cells in Graves' hyperthyroidism and ophthalmopathy. General study points: Stable hyperthyroidism was told apart from ophthalmopathy by a model built on 13 V-J features. Expanded thyroid clonotypes (above 0.001) were mostly also found in blood. With a median lead of around 5.9 months before onset, the model predicted ophthalmopathy.

Germline CDR1 is SEHNR and CDR2 is FQNEAQ (reference sequence). The length of the CDR3 is 18 residues. After removal of 1 base from V and 0 bases from J, the junction contained 5 bases not matched to a gene. Orbital computed tomography and thyroid ultrasound, together with serum TRAb and thyroxine and clinical symptoms, were used for diagnoses. The origin of this receptor is an adult woman with Graves' disease, either hyperthyroidism or ophthalmopathy (not recorded which). The chain employs TRBV7-9 and TRBJ2-6; TRBD1 matches at 8 bases. The source material was peripheral blood or thyroid tissue (not recorded which). This CDR3 is CASSLGGQAYSGANVLTF. The CDR3 coding sequence is TGTGCCAGCAGCTTAGGGGGACAGGCGTACTCTGGGGCCAACGTCCTGACTTTC.